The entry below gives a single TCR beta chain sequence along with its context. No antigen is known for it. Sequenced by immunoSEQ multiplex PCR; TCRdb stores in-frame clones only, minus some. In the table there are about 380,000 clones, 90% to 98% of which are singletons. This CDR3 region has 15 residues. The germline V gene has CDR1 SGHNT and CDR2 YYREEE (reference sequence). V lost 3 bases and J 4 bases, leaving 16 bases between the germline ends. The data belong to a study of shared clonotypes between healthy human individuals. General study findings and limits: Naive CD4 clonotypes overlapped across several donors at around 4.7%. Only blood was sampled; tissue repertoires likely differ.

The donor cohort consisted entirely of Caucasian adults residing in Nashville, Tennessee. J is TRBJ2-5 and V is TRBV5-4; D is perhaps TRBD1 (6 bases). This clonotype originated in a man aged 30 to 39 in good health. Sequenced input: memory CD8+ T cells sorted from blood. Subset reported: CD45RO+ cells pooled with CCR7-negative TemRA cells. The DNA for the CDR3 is TGTGCCAGCAGCTCGATTTCAGGGGTGGGAGAGACCCAGTACTTC. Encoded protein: CASSSISGVGETQYF.